Following are 21 T cell receptor beta chains from one sample sequenced in a study of PD-L1 blockade in urothelial cancer. Produced via immunoSEQ multiplex PCR; TCRdb's table is partial and in-frame only. Of 75,000 to 95,000 clones in the sample, over 90% were seen once. The source material was PBMCs, sampled around atezolizumab (anti-PD-L1) treatment. The origin of the receptors is a man aged 60-69 years with urothelial cancer.

The chain is built from TRBV19 and TRBJ2-1; 12 bases agree with TRBD1. The CDR3 runs 14 residues. V gave up 4 bases and J gave up 10 bases; unmatched junction bases: 5. The germline V gene has CDR1 LNHDA and CDR2 SQIVND (reference sequence). This CDR3 reads CASSTGQGAGEQFF. In DNA, the CDR3 is TGTGCCAGTAGTACGGGACAGGGGGCCGGGGAGCAGTTCTTC. Combining the CDR3 with reference TRBV19 and TRBJ2-1 gives the whole variable domain DGGITQSPKYLFRKEGQNVTLSCEQNLNHDAMYWYRQDPGQGLRLIYYSQIVNDFQKGDIAEGYSVSREKKESFPLTVTSAQKNPTAFYLCASSTGQGAGEQFFGPGTRLTVL.

This clone was detected once. The chain uses TRBV18 and TRBJ2-3, with 7 bases aligning to TRBD1. The CDR3 contains 17 residues. The V and J ends lost 1 base and 0 bases, in that order; junction bases with no gene match: 7. Per germline, CDR1 KGHSH and CDR2 LQKENI. The CDR3 DNA reads as TGTGCCAGCTCACCACTGGGACAGCAGGATAGCACAGATACGCAGTATTTT. This gives the protein CASSPLGQQDSTDTQYF.

This clone has only one observation. The chain combines TRBV2 with TRBJ2-7; 7 nucleotides agree with TRBD2. The germline V gene has CDR1 SNHLY and CDR2 FYNNEI. The CDR3 covers 14 residues. The junction had 10 bases not matched to a gene; V was cut back by 8 bases and J by 3 bases. Here the CDR3 reads CASRGGAGLYEQYF. CDR3 sequence (DNA): TGTGCCAGCCGGGGAGGGGCAGGGCTCTACGAGCAGTACTTC. Full variable domain (missing parts from reference TRBV2 and TRBJ2-7): EPEVTQTPSHQVTQMGQEVILRCVPISNHLYFYWYRQILGQKVEFLVSFYNNEISEKSEIFDDQFSVERPDGSNFTLKIRSTKLEDSAMYFCASRGGAGLYEQYFGPGTRLTVT.

V is TRBV7-9 and J is TRBJ2-3; D gene uncertain. V dropped 4 bases and J dropped 0 bases, with 2 bases sitting between them. The CDR3 extends over 12 amino acids. Germline CDR1 reads SEHNR; CDR2 reads FQNEAQ (reference sequence). The CDR3 region is CASSSSTDTQYF. The CDR3 bases are TGTGCCAGCAGCTCTAGCACAGATACGCAGTATTTT.

The chain recombines TRBV21-1 with TRBJ2-5; the table's D call of TRBD2 was not tested on the DNA. TRBV21-1 is a known pseudogene. This CDR3 spans 19 amino acids. The CDR3 loop reads CASSKGSIAGVWGQETQYF. The CDR3, as DNA: TGTGCCAGCAGCAAAGGTTCGATAGCGGGAGTATGGGGCCAAGAGACCCAGTACTTC.

V is TRBV7-3 and J is TRBJ2-5; 9 nucleotides line up with TRBD2. This CDR3 contains 15 residues. J gave up 5 bases and V 3 bases, and 7 bases lay outside the gene matches. Germline V gene data show CDR1 as SGHTA and CDR2 as FQGTGA. CDR3 sequence: CASSFQAGGWETQYF. CDR3 in DNA: TGTGCCAGCAGCTTCCAAGCGGGAGGCTGGGAGACCCAGTACTTC. Combining the CDR3 with reference TRBV7-3 and TRBJ2-5 gives the whole variable domain GAGVSQTPSNKVTEKGKYVELRCDPISGHTALYWYRQSLGQGPEFLIYFQGTGAADDSGLPNDRFFAVRPEGSVSTLKIQRTERGDSAVYLCASSFQAGGWETQYFGPGTRLLVL.

The chain is built from TRBV15 and TRBJ2-5; 8 bases agree with TRBD1. J was trimmed by 1 base and V by 0 bases; bases with no gene match: 1. The CDR3 consists of 15 residues. The germline V gene has CDR1 LNHNV and CDR2 YYDKDF (reference sequence). The CDR3 loop reads CATSRDQGAQETQYF. The CDR3 DNA reads TGTGCCACCAGCAGAGACCAGGGGGCCCAAGAGACCCAGTACTTC.

The rearrangement joins TRBV27 to TRBJ1-1, with 10 bases aligning to TRBD1. Germline loops: CDR1 MNHEY, CDR2 SMNVEV (reference sequence). Unmatched junction bases numbered 6, after V lost 6 bases and J lost 2 bases. The CDR3 runs to 15 residues. In DNA, the CDR3 is TGTGCCAGCAGGACAGGGGGCGCGGCAAACACTGAAGCTTTCTTT. Residues: CASRTGGAANTEAFF.

Here the CDR3 reads CASSSEENGSGDTQYF. The CDR3 DNA follows: TGTGCCAGCAGCTCTGAAGAGAACGGTTCCGGAGATACGCAGTATTTT. This chain links TRBV4-2 with TRBJ2-3, with D uncertain. V gave up 5 bases and J gave up 5 bases, with 20 bases separating them. Germline CDR1 reads LGHNA; CDR2 reads YNFKEQ. CDR3 length: 16 residues.

The chain links TRBV7-2 to TRBJ2-3, with D possibly matching TRBD2 (5 bases). The germline V gene encodes CDR1 SGHTA and CDR2 FQGNSA. Trimming took off 5 bases at V and 2 bases at J, with 11 bases between the two ends. The CDR3 is 14 residues long. CDR3 loop: CASSKRTFTDTQYF. CDR3 sequence (DNA): TGTGCCAGCAGCAAAAGGACTTTCACAGATACGCAGTATTTT.

The chain joins TRBV28 to TRBJ2-7; D remains unclear. The CDR3 is 11 residues long. The ends were cut back, 5 bases at V and 7 bases at J, with 9 bases in the middle. CDR1 and CDR2 from the germline V gene are MDHEN and SYDVKM. The CDR3 here is CASSGPQEQYF. The CDR3 nucleotides read TGTGCCAGCAGTGGGCCCCAAGAGCAGTACTTC.

V and J are TRBV19 and TRBJ2-1; no clear D. The germline V and J ends were trimmed by 0 bases and 3 bases, with 6 bases remaining between them. The germline gives CDR1 LNHDA, CDR2 SQIVND (reference sequence). CDR3 size: 14 residues. As DNA, the CDR3 is TGTGCCAGTAGTATAGAAGTAGTCTACAATGAGCAGTTCTTC. It encodes CASSIEVVYNEQFF.

The chain couples TRBV7-9 to TRBJ1-3; D remains unclear. Germline CDR1 is SEHNR and CDR2 is FQNEAQ (reference sequence). CDR3 length: 14 amino acids. V lost 1 base, J lost 4 bases, and 8 bases lay in between. Here the CDR3 reads CASSLEARGNTIYF. CDR3 bases: TGTGCCAGCAGCTTAGAGGCTAGGGGAAACACCATATATTTT.

The V and J genes are TRBV7-3 and TRBJ2-3; D is possibly TRBD2 (6 bases). The V gene lost 5 bases and the J gene lost 0 bases, with 15 bases spanning the gap. Germline CDR1 SGHTA, CDR2 FQGTGA. This CDR3 region has 16 residues. DNA of the CDR3: TGTGCCAGCAGCCTCAATCCGGGGACTAGCACAGATACGCAGTATTTT. It encodes CASSLNPGTSTDTQYF.

The chain recombines TRBV6-1 with TRBJ1-3, with TRBD1 identical over 8 bases. Germline CDR1 reads MNHNS; CDR2 reads SASEGT. The CDR3 spans 15 residues. Trimming took 3 bases from V and 5 from J; bases not matched to a gene: 6. Here the CDR3 DNA reads TGTGCCAGCAGTGATGGGACAGGCGGTAGAAACACCATATATTTT. It is translated as CASSDGTGGRNTIYF.

The genes are TRBV6-1 and TRBJ2-7; D might be TRBD1 (6 bases). The germline gives CDR1 MNHNS, CDR2 SASEGT. This CDR3 is 15 amino acids long. Trimming took off 4 bases at V and 0 bases at J, with 13 bases between the two ends. The CDR3 here is CASSAATGSSYEQYF. CDR3 bases: TGTGCCAGCAGTGCTGCTACAGGGTCCTCCTACGAGCAGTACTTC.

The chain uses TRBV30 and TRBJ2-2; a weak D match, TRBD2 (5 bases). V lost 4 bases and J lost 3, with 24 bases in between. Germline V CDR1 and CDR2: GTSNPN, SVGIG (reference sequence). The CDR3 is made up of 18 amino acids. CDR3 DNA sequence: TGTGCCTGGACAACCCCCCACGGAGGCGTAGATTACACCGGGGAGCTGTTTTTT. Residues: CAWTTPHGGVDYTGELFF.

The rearrangement links TRBV7-9 to TRBJ2-3, with D tentatively TRBD2 (6 bases). The CDR3 has 16 residues. V was clipped by 1 base and J by 2 bases, with 13 bases between them. CDR1 is SEHNR and CDR2 is FQNEAQ in the germline V gene (reference sequence). CDR3 in DNA: TGTGCCAGCAGCTTAGAGGCTAGCGCCACCACAGATACGCAGTATTTT. It is translated as CASSLEASATTDTQYF. Using reference TRBV7-9 and TRBJ2-3 for the parts outside the CDR3, the full variable domain is DTGVSQNPRHKITKRGQNVTFRCDPISEHNRLYWYRQTLGQGPEFLTYFQNEAQLEKSRLLSDRFSAERPKGSFSTLEIQRTEQGDSAMYLCASSLEASATTDTQYFGPGTRLTVL.

The V and J genes are TRBV5-1 and TRBJ1-2; 8 bases are shared with TRBD1. Germline-derived CDR1 and CDR2 are SGHRS and YFSETQ. V lost 3 bases, J lost 8 bases, and 6 bases stayed unmatched. This CDR3 contains 13 residues. The DNA for the CDR3 is TGCGCCAGCAGCTCCCGGACAGGGAACGGCTACACCTTC. Residues: CASSSRTGNGYTF.

As DNA, the CDR3 is TGTGCCAGCAGCCCGGCGGGCGGGAGGTTGAAGGTGCAGTACTTC. It translates to CASSPAGGRLKVQYF. The genes are TRBV6-5 and TRBJ2-7; TRBD2 matches at 8 bases. The CDR3 covers 15 residues. Trimming at V came to 6 bases and at J to 9 bases, leaving 16 bases not matched to a gene. Germline V lookup: CDR1 MNHEY, CDR2 SVGAGI.

This chain links TRBV2 with TRBJ1-1; D may be TRBD1 (5 bases). The CDR3 consists of 11 residues. CDR1 and CDR2 (germline): SNHLY, FYNNEI. V gave up 7 bases and J gave up 11 bases, with 14 bases separating them. This CDR3 reads CASNKRQRAFF. The CDR3 DNA reads TGTGCCAGCAACAAACGACAGAGGGCTTTCTTT.